This T cell receptor beta chain was identified in a study of cytomegalovirus exposure and HLA in healthy donors. Amplification used 60 Vbeta primers and 13 Jbeta primers. This table comes from immunoSEQ multiplex PCR, and its TCRdb copy is limited to in-frame clones, with some not included. The table records over 150,000 clones, 65% to 80% of them present only once. As for this clone: Antigen: not known.

Findings and caveats of the study: HLA-A and HLA-B allele assignments for most subjects were reportedly predicted accurately using TCR beta sequences.

All donors participated as healthy donors of bone marrow. Sequencing was done on a sample of PBMCs. The source of this sequence is a woman aged 40 to 50 in good health and CMV-seropositive.

This CDR3 is CASSFGTSETDTQYF. CDR3 nucleotide sequence: TGCGCCAGCAGCTTCGGGACTAGCGAGACAGATACGCAGTATTTT. V usage is TRBV5-1 and J usage is TRBJ2-3, with 10 positions matching TRBD2. CDR3 length: 15 residues. With 2 bases clipped from V and 3 bases from J, the junction kept 3 bases outside the gene matches. Germline-derived CDR1 and CDR2 are SGHRS and YFSETQ.